This T cell receptor (beta chain) comes out of a study of T-cell memory formation after mild COVID-19. Study-wide findings and caveats: Contracting clones localized mainly to CM and EM when CD4+ and mainly to EMRA when CD8+.

A 5'RACE reaction primed in the constant segment made cDNA libraries of TCR alpha and TCR beta, and these carried sample barcodes and UMIs. Using its own MiXCR run on the 5' RACE reads, TCRdb lists one record per CDR3 protein. The table shows 180,000 or so distinct CDR3 sequences, with 11% occurring only once. The CDR3 loop spans 16 amino acids. The germline V gene encodes CDR1 SGHVS and CDR2 FNYEAQ. As for this clonotype: Its cognate antigen is unknown. One end of the junction does not line up with germline, which may come from a read error.

The clonotype was recovered from a man aged 18 to 30 who had mild COVID-19 (a few samples of this study predate the infection). Cell type and time point are not known. The chain links TRBV7-6 to TRBJ2-3; 9 bases fit TRBD2. The sequenced sample was PBMCs or a T cell subset sorted from them (not recorded which). CDR3 in amino acids: CASSGRGGRGTDTKYF. DNA of the CDR3: TGTGCCAGCAGCGGGCGGGGGGGCCGTGGCACAGATACGAAGTATTTT.